This T cell receptor beta chain is from a study of glioma-infiltrating T cells after dendritic cell vaccination. The CDR3 runs 16 residues. The junction had 7 bases not matched to a gene; V was cut back by 1 base and J by 4 bases. Germline V CDR1 and CDR2: LGHNA, YNFKEQ. Measured with immunoSEQ multiplex PCR; TCRdb has only the in-frame clones, and not every one. The sample shows roughly 82,000 clones, 80% to 90% of them seen only once. V and J are TRBV4-2 and TRBJ2-7, with 10 bases that match TRBD2. This TCR came from a human donor with glioblastoma. The material sequenced was blood, taken before dendritic cell vaccination. CDR3 protein: CASSQAAGGPEYEQYF. In nucleotides, the CDR3 is TGTGCCAGCAGCCAAGCAGCGGGGGGGCCAGAATACGAGCAGTACTTC.